By share, the clone carrying this T cell receptor (beta chain) ranks as medium-sized. Its antigen is currently unknown. Study-wide points: The larger cohort examined one V-J beta rearrangement, not whole repertoires. Tumor Tregs overlapped most with tumor, then blood, naive CD4+ cells. Tumor memory CD4+ T cell TCR gene usage clustered with blood and lymph node memory CD4+ cells and lymph node naive CD4+ cells.

Semi-nested PCR with Nested Universal Primer A followed constant-region reverse priming of full-length variable regions. From the 5' RACE reads, TCRdb called clonotypes with MiXCR, one entry per CDR3 protein. The table records about 8,600 distinct CDR3 sequences, approximately 15% of them present only once. Germline CDR1 and CDR2: SNHLY and FYNNEI. The CDR3 totals 14 residues. V gave up 5 bases and J gave up 5 bases, with 12 bases separating them. The sample comprised memory CD4+ T cells sorted from blood. Subset of the sample: memory CD4+ T cells, CD4+CD45RO+CD25-. The TCR comes from a female donor with breast cancer. The chain joins TRBV2 to TRBJ2-2; D is uncertain. CDR3 sequence: CASSLQSRTGELFF. In DNA form, the CDR3 reads TGTGCCAGCAGTTTACAGTCGCGGACCGGGGAGCTGTTTTTT.